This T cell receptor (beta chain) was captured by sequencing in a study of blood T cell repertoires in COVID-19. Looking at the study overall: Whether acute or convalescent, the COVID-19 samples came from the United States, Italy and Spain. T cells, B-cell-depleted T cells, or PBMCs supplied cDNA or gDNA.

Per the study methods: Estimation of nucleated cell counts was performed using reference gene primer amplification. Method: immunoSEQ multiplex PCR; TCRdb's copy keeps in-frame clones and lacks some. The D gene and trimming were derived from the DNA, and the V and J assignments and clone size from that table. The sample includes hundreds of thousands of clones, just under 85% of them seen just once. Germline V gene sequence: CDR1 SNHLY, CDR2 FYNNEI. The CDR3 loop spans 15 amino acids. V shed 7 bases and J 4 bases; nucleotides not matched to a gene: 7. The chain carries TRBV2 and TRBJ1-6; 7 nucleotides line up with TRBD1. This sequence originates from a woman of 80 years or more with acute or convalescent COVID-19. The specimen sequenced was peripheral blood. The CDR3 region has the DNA TGTGCCAGCACCCGGACAGGAGATTATAATTCACCCCTCCACTTT. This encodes CASTRTGDYNSPLHF. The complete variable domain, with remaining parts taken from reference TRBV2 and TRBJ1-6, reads EPEVTQTPSHQVTQMGQEVILRCVPISNHLYFYWYRQILGQKVEFLVSFYNNEISEKSEIFDDQFSVERPDGSNFTLKIRSTKLEDSAMYFCASTRTGDYNSPLHFGNGTRLTVT.